The TCR beta chain under discussion was sequenced for a study of identical twins. Trimming stripped 5 bases from V and 10 bases from J, with 18 bases between. The CDR3 loop spans 15 amino acids. Unique molecular identifiers were present on the cDNA, and a universal primer site came from template switching. In TCRdb, the 5' RACE reads were re-called with MiXCR into one record per CDR3 protein. The table records 400,000 to 600,000 distinct CDR3 sequences, more than 20% of them present only once. This clonotype was seen at least ten times. The same data also went into a second study, on yellow fever vaccine responses in identical twins.

The chain combines TRBV12-3 or TRBV12-4 with TRBJ1-6; D possibly corresponds to TRBD1 (6 bases). This TCR was sampled from a woman under 30 in good health. The sequenced material came from CD4+ T cells sorted from blood. The CDR3 region has the DNA TGTGCCAGCAGTCAAACACAGGGTTTCGGGTCACCCCTCCACTTT. This gives the protein CASSQTQGFGSPLHF.